This TCR beta chain was recorded in a study of shared clonotypes between healthy human individuals. Study-wide results and limits: Collection of samples was limited to blood; tissue repertoires likely differ.

Adult donors, all healthy and HIV-negative, had no recent acute infections or vaccinations. J lost 4 bases, V lost 4 bases, and 6 bases had no gene match. Germline V gene sequence: CDR1 SNHLY, CDR2 FYNNEI. The CDR3 consists of 14 residues. This clone was picked up one time. Its antigen is unknown. TCRdb keeps only in-frame clones here, not all; method: immunoSEQ multiplex PCR. The data contain more than 2 million clones, almost 96% of them singletons. The sequence derives from a man aged 18 to 30 in good health. The chain couples TRBV2 to TRBJ1-1; the match to TRBD1 covers 7 bases. Sequenced: naive CD4+ T cells sorted from blood. Specified subset: CD45RA+ positively selected. The CDR3 region has the DNA TGTGCCAGCAGTGTACAGGGGAGTAGCACTGAAGCTTTCTTT. Amino acids: CASSVQGSSTEAFF. Based on the CDR3 plus reference TRBV2 and TRBJ1-1, the full variable domain is EPEVTQTPSHQVTQMGQEVILRCVPISNHLYFYWYRQILGQKVEFLVSFYNNEISEKSEIFDDQFSVERPDGSNFTLKIRSTKLEDSAMYFCASSVQGSSTEAFFGQGTRLTVV.